This TCR beta chain comes out of a study of shared clonotypes between healthy human individuals. Study background: Each donor contributed plates that comprised three CD4 naive, three CD4 memory, two CD8 naive and one CD8 memory.

In regard to this clone: No antigen is known for it.

The study separated CD4+ cells into CD45RA+ naive and CD45RA-negative memory subsets. The CDR3 is 17 residues long. V was trimmed by 4 bases and J by 1 base, leaving 20 bases between them. Germline CDR1 reads SGHTA; CDR2 reads FQGNSA. Study results and caveats: Sorted-subset sequencing was shown by rarefaction to be incomplete despite large depth. Researchers found naive subsets generally carried larger estimated richness than memory subsets.

TCRdb's table, derived via immunoSEQ multiplex PCR, lists solely in-frame clones and lacks some. The sample carries roughly 2,300,000 clones, less than 95% recorded once. This receptor was identified in a man in his late teens or twenties in good health. Some clones in this sample may be carry-over from other donors' samples. The sample consisted of naive CD4+ T cells from PBMCs. Noted subset: CD45RA+ positively selected. This chain connects TRBV7-2 to TRBJ2-7; D is perhaps TRBD1 (8 bases). The CDR3 DNA is TGTGCCAGCAGCTACAGGGGGGCGCGGGAGAAATCCTACGAGCAGTACTTC. Its protein is CASSYRGAREKSYEQYF.